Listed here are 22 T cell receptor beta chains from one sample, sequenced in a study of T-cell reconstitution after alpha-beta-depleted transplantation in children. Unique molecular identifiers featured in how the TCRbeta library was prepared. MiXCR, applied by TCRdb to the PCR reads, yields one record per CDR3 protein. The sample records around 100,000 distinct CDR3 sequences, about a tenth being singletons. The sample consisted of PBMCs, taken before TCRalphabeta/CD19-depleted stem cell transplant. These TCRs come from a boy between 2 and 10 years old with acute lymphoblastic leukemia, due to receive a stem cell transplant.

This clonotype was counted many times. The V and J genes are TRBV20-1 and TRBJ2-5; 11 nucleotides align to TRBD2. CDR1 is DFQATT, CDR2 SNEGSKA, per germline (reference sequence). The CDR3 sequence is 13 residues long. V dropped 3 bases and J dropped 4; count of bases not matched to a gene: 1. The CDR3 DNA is TGCAGTGCTAGCCTAGCGGGAGGAGAGACCCAGTACTTC. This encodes CSASLAGGETQYF.

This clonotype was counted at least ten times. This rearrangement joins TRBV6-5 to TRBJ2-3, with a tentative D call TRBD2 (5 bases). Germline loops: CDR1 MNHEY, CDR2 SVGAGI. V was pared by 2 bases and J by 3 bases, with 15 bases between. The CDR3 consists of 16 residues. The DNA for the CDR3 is TGTGCCAGCAGTTACACTAGGCTAGCTGGAACAGATACGCAGTATTTT. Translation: CASSYTRLAGTDTQYF.

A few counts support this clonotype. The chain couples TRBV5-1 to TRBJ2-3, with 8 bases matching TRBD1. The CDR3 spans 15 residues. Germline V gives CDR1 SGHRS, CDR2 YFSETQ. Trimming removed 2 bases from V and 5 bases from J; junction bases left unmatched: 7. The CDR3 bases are TGCGCCAGCAGCTTAGGGACAGGCAACGGAGATACGCAGTATTTT. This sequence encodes CASSLGTGNGDTQYF.

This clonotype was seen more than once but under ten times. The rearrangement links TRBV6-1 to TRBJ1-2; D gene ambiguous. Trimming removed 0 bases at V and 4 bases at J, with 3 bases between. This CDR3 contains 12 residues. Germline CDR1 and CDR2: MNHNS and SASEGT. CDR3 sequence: CASSEAAYGYTF. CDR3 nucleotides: TGTGCCAGCAGTGAAGCGGCCTATGGCTACACCTTC.

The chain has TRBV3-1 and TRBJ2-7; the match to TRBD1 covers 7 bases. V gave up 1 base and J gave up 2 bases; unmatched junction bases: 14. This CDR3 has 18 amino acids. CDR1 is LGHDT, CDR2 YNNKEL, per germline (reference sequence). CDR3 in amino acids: CASSQGWTGGRKTYEQYF. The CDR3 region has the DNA TGTGCCAGCAGCCAAGGCTGGACAGGAGGAAGGAAGACCTACGAGCAGTACTTC.

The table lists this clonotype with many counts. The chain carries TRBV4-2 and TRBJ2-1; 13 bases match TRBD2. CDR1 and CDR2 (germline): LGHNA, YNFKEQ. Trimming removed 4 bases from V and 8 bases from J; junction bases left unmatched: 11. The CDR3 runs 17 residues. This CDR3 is CASSRGRTSGSSDEQFF. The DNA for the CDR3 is TGTGCCAGCAGCCGGGGCCGGACTAGCGGGAGTTCCGATGAGCAGTTCTTC.

CDR3 protein: CASSVGVGPSNEQYF. CDR3 nucleotides: TGTGCCAGCAGCGTAGGGGTCGGACCGTCAAACGAGCAGTACTTC. This chain links TRBV9 with TRBJ2-7; D call uncertain. CDR1 is SGDLS, CDR2 YYNGEE, per germline. This CDR3 has 15 amino acids. Trimming removed 0 bases at V and 5 bases at J, with 15 bases between.

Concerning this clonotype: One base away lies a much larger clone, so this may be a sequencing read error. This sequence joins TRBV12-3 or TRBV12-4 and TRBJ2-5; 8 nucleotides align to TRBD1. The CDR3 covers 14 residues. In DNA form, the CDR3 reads TGTGCCAGCAGTTCGGGACAGGTACTGGAGACCCAGTGCTTC. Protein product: CASSSGQVLETQCF.

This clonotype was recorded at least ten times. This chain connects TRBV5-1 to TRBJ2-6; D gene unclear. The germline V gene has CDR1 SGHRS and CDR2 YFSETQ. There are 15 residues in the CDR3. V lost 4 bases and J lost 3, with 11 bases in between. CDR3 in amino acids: CASSPLAGGANVLTF. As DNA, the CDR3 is TGCGCCAGCAGCCCTTTGGCTGGTGGGGCCAACGTCCTGACTTTC.

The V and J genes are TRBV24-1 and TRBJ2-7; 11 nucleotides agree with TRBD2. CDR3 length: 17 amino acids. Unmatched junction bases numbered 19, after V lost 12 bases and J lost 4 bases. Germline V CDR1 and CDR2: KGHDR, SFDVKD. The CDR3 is CASCRASGRLPLYEQYF. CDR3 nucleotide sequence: TGTGCCTCCTGTAGGGCTAGCGGGAGGTTGCCGCTATACGAGCAGTACTTC.

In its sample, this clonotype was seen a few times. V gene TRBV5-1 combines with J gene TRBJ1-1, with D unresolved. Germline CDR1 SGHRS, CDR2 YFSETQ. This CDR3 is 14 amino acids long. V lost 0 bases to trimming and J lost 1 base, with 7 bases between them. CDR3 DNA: TGCGCCAGCAGCTTGGGGACCGAGAACACTGAAGCTTTCTTT. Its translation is CASSLGTENTEAFF. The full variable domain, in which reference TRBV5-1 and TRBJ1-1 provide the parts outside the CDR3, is KAGVTQTPRYLIKTRGQQVTLSCSPISGHRSVSWYQQTPGQGLQFLFEYFSETQRNKGNFPGRFSGRQFSNSRSEMNVSTLELGDSALYLCASSLGTENTEAFFGQGTRLTVV.

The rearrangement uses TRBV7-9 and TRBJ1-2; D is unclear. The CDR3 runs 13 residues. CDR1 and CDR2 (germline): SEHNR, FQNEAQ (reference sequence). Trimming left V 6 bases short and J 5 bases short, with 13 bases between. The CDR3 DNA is TGTGCCAGCAGTTATCTCGGCCGATATGGCTACACCTTC. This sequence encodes CASSYLGRYGYTF.

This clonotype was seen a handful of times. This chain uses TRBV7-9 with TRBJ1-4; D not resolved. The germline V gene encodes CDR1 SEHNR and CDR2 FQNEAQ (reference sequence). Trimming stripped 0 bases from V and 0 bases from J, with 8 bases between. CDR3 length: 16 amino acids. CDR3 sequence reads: CASSLAGIATNEKLFF. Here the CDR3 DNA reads TGTGCCAGCAGCTTAGCAGGGATCGCAACTAATGAAAAACTGTTTTTT.

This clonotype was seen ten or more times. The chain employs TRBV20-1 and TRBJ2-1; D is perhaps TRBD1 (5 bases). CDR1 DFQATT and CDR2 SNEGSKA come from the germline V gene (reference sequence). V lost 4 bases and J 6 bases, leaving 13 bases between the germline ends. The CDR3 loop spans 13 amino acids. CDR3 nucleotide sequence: TGCAGTGCTACCCGTGACAGTCTCAATGAGCAGTTCTTC. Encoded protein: CSATRDSLNEQFF.

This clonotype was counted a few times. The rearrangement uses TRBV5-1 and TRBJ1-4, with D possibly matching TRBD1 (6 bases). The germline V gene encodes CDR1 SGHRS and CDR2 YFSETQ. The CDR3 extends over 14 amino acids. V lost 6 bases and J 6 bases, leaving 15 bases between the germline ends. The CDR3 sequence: CASTWGASDEKLFF. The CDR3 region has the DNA TGCGCCAGCACCTGGGGGGCGAGTGATGAAAAACTGTTTTTT.

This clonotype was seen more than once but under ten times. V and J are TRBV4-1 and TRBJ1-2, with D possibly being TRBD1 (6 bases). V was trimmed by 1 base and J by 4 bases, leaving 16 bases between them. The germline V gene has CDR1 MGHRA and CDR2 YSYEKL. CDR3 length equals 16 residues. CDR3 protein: CASSQGDTQRVYGYTF. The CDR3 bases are TGCGCCAGCAGCCAAGGGGACACCCAGAGGGTCTATGGCTACACCTTC.

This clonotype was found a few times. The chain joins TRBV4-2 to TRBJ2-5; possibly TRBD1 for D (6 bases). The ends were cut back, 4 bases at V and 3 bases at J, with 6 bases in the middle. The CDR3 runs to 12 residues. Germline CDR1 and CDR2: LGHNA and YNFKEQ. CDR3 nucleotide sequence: TGTGCCAGCAGCCGGGACAAAGAGACCCAGTACTTC. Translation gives CASSRDKETQYF.

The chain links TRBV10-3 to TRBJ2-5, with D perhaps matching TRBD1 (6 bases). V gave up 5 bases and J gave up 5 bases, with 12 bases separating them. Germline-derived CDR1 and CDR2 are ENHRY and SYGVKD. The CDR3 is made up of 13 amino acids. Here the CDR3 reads CAISRQAGETQYF. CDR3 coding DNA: TGTGCCATCAGTCGACAGGCCGGGGAGACCCAGTACTTC.

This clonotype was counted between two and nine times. CDR3: CASSPNRLPNGDEQFF. CDR3 nucleotide sequence: TGTGCCAGCAGTCCCAATCGGCTCCCTAATGGGGATGAGCAGTTCTTC. V usage is TRBV28 and J usage is TRBJ2-1; D gene uncertain. V lost 5 bases and J 8 bases, leaving 22 bases between the germline ends. The CDR3 length is 16 residues. The V gene's germline CDR1 is MDHEN and CDR2 SYDVKM.

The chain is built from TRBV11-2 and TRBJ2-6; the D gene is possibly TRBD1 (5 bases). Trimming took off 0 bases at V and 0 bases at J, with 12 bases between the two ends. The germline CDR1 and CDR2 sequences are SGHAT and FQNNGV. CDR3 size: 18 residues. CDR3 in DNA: TGTGCCAGCAGCTTAGAGGGTCAGGGCTTCTCTGGGGCCAACGTCCTGACTTTC. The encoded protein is CASSLEGQGFSGANVLTF.

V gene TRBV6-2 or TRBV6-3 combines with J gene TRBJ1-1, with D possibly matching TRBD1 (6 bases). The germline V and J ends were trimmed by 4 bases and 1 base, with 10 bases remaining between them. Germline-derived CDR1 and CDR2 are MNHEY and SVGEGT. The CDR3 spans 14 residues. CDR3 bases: TGTGCCAGCAGTTCCGGGACAACGAACACTGAAGCTTTCTTT. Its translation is CASSSGTTNTEAFF.

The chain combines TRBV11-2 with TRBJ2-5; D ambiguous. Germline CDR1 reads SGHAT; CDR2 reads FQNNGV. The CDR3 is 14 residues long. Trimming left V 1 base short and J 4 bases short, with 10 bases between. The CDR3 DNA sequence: TGTGCCAGCAGCTTAGGACCAGCGCCAGAGACCCAGTACTTC. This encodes CASSLGPAPETQYF.